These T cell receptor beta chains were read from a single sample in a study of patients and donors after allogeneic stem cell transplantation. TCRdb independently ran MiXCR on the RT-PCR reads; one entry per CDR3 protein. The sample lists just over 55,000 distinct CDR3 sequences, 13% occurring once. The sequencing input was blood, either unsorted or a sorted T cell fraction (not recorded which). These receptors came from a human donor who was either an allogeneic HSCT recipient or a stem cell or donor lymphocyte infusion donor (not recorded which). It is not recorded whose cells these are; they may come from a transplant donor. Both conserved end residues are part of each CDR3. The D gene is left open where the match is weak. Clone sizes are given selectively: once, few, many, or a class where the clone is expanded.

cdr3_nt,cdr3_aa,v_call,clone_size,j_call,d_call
TGCGCCACTTCCCCCACCACAGGGAACAATGAGCAGTTCTTC,CATSPTTGNNEQFF,TRBV5-1,few,TRBJ2-1,-
TGCAGTGCTAGAGCTAATGGTAGCGGGATAGGGGAGCTGTTTTTT,CSARANGSGIGELFF,TRBV20-1,many,TRBJ2-2,TRBD2
TGCAGTGGCTCGACATCACCGAACACTGAAGCTTTCTTT,CSGSTSPNTEAFF,TRBV20-1,many,TRBJ1-1,-
TGTGCCAGCATTAAAAACACTGAAGCTTTCTTT,CASIKNTEAFF,TRBV12-3/TRBV12-4,-,TRBJ1-1,-
TGTGCCAGCAGTCCCACCCCCGGGACAGGTCCCTACGAGCAGTACTTC,CASSPTPGTGPYEQYF,TRBV12-3/TRBV12-4,-,TRBJ2-7,TRBD1
TGTGCCAGCAACAGGGACAGGGGGCAAGAGACCCAGTACTTC,CASNRDRGQETQYF,TRBV7-2,-,TRBJ2-5,TRBD1
TGCGCCAGCAGTGAGTCGGAGGGGTGGGGTTCGGAGACCCAGTACTTC,CASSESEGWGSETQYF,TRBV10-2,few,TRBJ2-5,-
TGTGCCAGCAGCCAAGAGTTGCTAGCGGAAAACATTCAGTACTTC,CASSQELLAENIQYF,TRBV3-1,-,TRBJ2-4,TRBD2
TGTGCCAGCTCACGACAGGAAAACTATGGCTACACCTTC,CASSRQENYGYTF,TRBV18,many,TRBJ1-2,-
TGTGCCAGCAGCTACTCCGGTTTCAACCAAGAGACCCAGTACTTC,CASSYSGFNQETQYF,TRBV11-1,-,TRBJ2-5,-
TGTGCCACCAGTGAAAGACAGGGGAACTATGGCTACACCTTC,CATSERQGNYGYTF,TRBV24-1,many,TRBJ1-2,TRBD1
TGCGCCAGCAGCTTTTGGCTCGCGCAGCCCGACTCTGGAAACACCATATATTTT,CASSFWLAQPDSGNTIYF,TRBV5-1,many,TRBJ1-3,-
TGTGCCATCAGTGAGTCGAGAGGTGGACCGAACACCGGGGAGCTGTTTTTT,CAISESRGGPNTGELFF,TRBV10-3,many,TRBJ2-2,-
TGTGCCAGCAGCGTTGACAGATACAATGAGCAGTTCTTC,CASSVDRYNEQFF,TRBV9,-,TRBJ2-1,-
TGTGCCACCAGTGATCAACGGGTAGTTCCGGAGCAGTTCTTC,CATSDQRVVPEQFF,TRBV24-1,many,TRBJ2-1,-
TGCAGTGCTAGATTAGAGGGGAACTATGGCTACACCTTC,CSARLEGNYGYTF,TRBV20-1,once,TRBJ1-2,-
TGTGCCAGCAGCTCCCGGACAGGGAACTATGGCTACACCTTC,CASSSRTGNYGYTF,TRBV7-2,many,TRBJ1-2,TRBD1
TGTGCCAGCAGCCAAGGAGCAGGGGTGTCGAGGTGGACTGAAGCTTTCTTT,CASSQGAGVSRWTEAFF,TRBV3-1,-,TRBJ1-1,-
TGTGCCAGCAGCCGCGACAGGGCATCCAGGCAAGAGACCCAGTACTTC,CASSRDRASRQETQYF,TRBV6-5,many,TRBJ2-5,TRBD1
TGTGCCAGCAGTTCCACCTACAGGGCTGATAATCAGCCCCAGCATTTT,CASSSTYRADNQPQHF,TRBV12-3/TRBV12-4,many,TRBJ1-5,-
TGTGCCAGCAGCTTTAGGGTTCAGGGCGCTGAAGCTTTCTTT,CASSFRVQGAEAFF,TRBV5-6,few,TRBJ1-1,-
TGTGCCATCAGCACAGGGGATTATGGCTACACCTTC,CAISTGDYGYTF,TRBV10-3,many,TRBJ1-2,TRBD1
TGTGCCATCAGTGTCAGCGGCAGGGAAGGAGAGCAGTTCTTC,CAISVSGREGEQFF,TRBV10-3,-,TRBJ2-1,-
TGTGCCATCAGTGGGACATCCGATAATCAGCCCCAGCATTTT,CAISGTSDNQPQHF,TRBV10-3,many,TRBJ1-5,-
TGTGCCAGCAGCTGGCTGGCGGGAGAAAGAGATACGCAGTATTTT,CASSWLAGERDTQYF,TRBV7-9,few,TRBJ2-3,TRBD2
TGTGCCAGCAGTTCAGGTTTAGGGGCCCCAAAGCAGTTCTTC,CASSSGLGAPKQFF,TRBV12-3/TRBV12-4,-,TRBJ2-1,-
TGTGCCAGCAGCGGACAGGGGGGCTCCTACGAGCAGTACTTC,CASSGQGGSYEQYF,TRBV12-3/TRBV12-4,few,TRBJ2-7,TRBD1
TGCAGTGCTGCACCGCAAGGGGCAACTAATGAAAAACTGTTTTTT,CSAAPQGATNEKLFF,TRBV20-1,many,TRBJ1-4,-
TGTGCCAGCAGTGAGACTAGCGGGAGCTCCTACGAGCAGTACTTC,CASSETSGSSYEQYF,TRBV27,-,TRBJ2-7,TRBD2
TGTGCCACCAGCAGAGTACGGGATTCCGAAAAACTGTTTTTT,CATSRVRDSEKLFF,TRBV15,few,TRBJ1-4,-
TGCAGTGCTGGGCGGTACGAGCAGTACTTC,CSAGRYEQYF,TRBV20-1,few,TRBJ2-7,-
TGCAGTGCTAGAGATAGAGGGGCCGAGACCCAGTACTTC,CSARDRGAETQYF,TRBV20-1,few,TRBJ2-5,-
TGTGCCTGGAAAGACAGGGCCCTGGGGGGCTACACCTTC,CAWKDRALGGYTF,TRBV30,few,TRBJ1-2,TRBD1
TGTGCCATCAGTAATACCGGGACTCAAGACACAGATACGCAGTATTTT,CAISNTGTQDTDTQYF,TRBV10-3,many,TRBJ2-3,-
TGTGCCAGCAGTTTAGGGGGGACAGGAAACACCATATATTTT,CASSLGGTGNTIYF,TRBV12-3/TRBV12-4,many,TRBJ1-3,-
TGTGCCAGCAGCTTAGCCTACAACTACAATGAGCAGTTCTTC,CASSLAYNYNEQFF,TRBV7-9,-,TRBJ2-1,-
TGCGCCAGCAGCCCGGGGCAGGGTTTGAGGGGTATGAACACTGAAGCTTTCTTT,CASSPGQGLRGMNTEAFF,TRBV5-1,few,TRBJ1-1,-
TGCGCCAGCAGCCAAGAATGGGGGACGGTCGCCTACGAGCAGTACTTC,CASSQEWGTVAYEQYF,TRBV4-1,-,TRBJ2-7,-
TGTGCCAGCAGCTTATACGAAACAGATACGCAGTATTTT,CASSLYETDTQYF,TRBV7-2,few,TRBJ2-3,-
TGTGCCAGCAGTCTAACCCTCCGGGGACAGGGTACCTATGGCTACACCTTC,CASSLTLRGQGTYGYTF,TRBV27,many,TRBJ1-2,TRBD1
TGTGCCATCACGACTAGGGGAGATACGCAGTATTTT,CAITTRGDTQYF,TRBV10-3,-,TRBJ2-3,-